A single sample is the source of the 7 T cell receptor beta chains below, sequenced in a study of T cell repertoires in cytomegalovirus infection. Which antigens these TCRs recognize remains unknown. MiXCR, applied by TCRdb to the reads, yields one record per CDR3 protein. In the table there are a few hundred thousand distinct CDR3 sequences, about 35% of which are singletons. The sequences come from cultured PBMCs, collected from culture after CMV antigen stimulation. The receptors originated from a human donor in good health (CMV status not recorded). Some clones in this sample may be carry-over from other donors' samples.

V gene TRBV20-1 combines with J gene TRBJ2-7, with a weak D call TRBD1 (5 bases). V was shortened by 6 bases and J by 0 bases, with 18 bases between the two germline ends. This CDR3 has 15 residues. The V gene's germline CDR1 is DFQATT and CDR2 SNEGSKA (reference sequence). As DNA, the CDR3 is TGCAGTGCGAAGCCTTCCGGACAAAGCTCCTACGAGCAGTACTTC. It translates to CSAKPSGQSSYEQYF.

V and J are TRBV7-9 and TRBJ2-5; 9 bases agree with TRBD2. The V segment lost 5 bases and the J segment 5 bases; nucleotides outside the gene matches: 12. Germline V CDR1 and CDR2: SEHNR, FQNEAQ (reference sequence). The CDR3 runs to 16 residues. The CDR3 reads CASSPRGSGSWETQYF. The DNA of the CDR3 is TGTGCCAGCAGCCCTCGGGGTAGCGGGAGTTGGGAGACCCAGTACTTC.

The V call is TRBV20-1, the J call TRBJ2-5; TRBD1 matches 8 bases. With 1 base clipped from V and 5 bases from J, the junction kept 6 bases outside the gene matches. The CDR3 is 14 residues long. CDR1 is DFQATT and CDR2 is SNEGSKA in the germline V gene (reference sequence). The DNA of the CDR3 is TGCAGTGCTAGAGGGACAGGGATTGGGGAGACCCAGTACTTC. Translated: CSARGTGIGETQYF.

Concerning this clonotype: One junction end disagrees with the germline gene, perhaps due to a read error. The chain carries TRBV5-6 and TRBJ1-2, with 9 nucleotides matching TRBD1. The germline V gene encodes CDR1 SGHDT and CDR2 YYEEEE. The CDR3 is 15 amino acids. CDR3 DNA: TGTACCAGCAGCTCCTGGGACAGGGAAGTTGATGGCTACACCTTC. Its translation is CTSSSWDREVDGYTF. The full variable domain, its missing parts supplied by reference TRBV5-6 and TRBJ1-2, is DAGVTQSPTHLIKTRGQQVTLRCSPKSGHDTVSWYQQALGQGPQFIFQYYEEEERQRGNFPDRFSGHQFPNYSSELNVNALLLGDSALYLCTSSSWDREVDGYTFGSGTRLTVV.

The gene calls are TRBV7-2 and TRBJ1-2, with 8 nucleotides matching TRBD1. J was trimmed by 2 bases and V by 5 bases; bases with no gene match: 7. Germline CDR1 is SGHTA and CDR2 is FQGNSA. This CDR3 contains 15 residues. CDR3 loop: CASSQTGGGNYGYTF. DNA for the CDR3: TGTGCCAGCAGCCAAACAGGGGGGGGGAACTATGGCTACACCTTC.

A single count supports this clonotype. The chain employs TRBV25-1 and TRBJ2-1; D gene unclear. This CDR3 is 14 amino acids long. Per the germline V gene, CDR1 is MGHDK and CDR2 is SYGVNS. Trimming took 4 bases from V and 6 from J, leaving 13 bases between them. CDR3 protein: CASSVSLSGNEQFF. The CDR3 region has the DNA TGTGCCAGCAGTGTTAGCCTCTCGGGCAATGAGCAGTTCTTC.

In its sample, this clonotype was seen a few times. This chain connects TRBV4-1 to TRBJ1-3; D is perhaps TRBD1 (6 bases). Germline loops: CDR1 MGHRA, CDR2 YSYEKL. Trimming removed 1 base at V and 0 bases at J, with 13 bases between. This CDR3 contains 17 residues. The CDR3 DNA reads TGCGCCAGCAGCCAAGGGGGGGGGGCCAACTCTGGAAACACCATATATTTT. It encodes CASSQGGGANSGNTIYF.